This TCR beta chain was recovered during a study of cytomegalovirus exposure and HLA in healthy donors. General observations from the study: V- and J-gene trimming in TCR beta was tied to a missense DCLRE1C variant by an analysis performed later. Most CMV-associated TCR beta chains appeared HLA-restricted in a later analysis. Analysis was performed later, and it showed HLA-associated TCR beta chains to be more clonally expanded than equally common others.

The CDR3 is 15 residues long. The V and J ends lost 2 bases and 1 base respectively, with 11 bases between them. CDR1 is KGHSH and CDR2 is LQKENI in the germline V gene. A word on this clone: Its specificity is unknown.

13 Jbeta primers and 60 Vbeta primers were used for the PCR. Sequencing was performed with immunoSEQ multiplex PCR; in TCRdb, only in-frame clones are kept and a portion is missing. Its table records approximately 38,000 clones. Specimen: PBMCs. The sequence was collected from a man aged 40-49 years in good health and CMV-seropositive. The V call is TRBV18, the J call TRBJ1-1; D is ambiguous. The CDR3 here is CASSPEVAGNTEAFF. The DNA of the CDR3 is TGTGCCAGCTCACCAGAGGTTGCGGGGAACACTGAAGCTTTCTTT.